This T cell receptor (beta chain) was captured by sequencing in a study of cytomegalovirus exposure and HLA in healthy donors. Study context: In a later analysis, it was reported that the approximately 120 validation repertoires had been produced on the same platform as the 700 or so repertoires belonging to the first cohort.

Sequencing was performed with immunoSEQ multiplex PCR; in TCRdb, only in-frame clones are kept and a portion is missing. The data hold hundreds of thousands of clones, with about nine tenths observed a single time. This CDR3 has 13 residues. The V and J ends lost 2 bases and 6 bases respectively, with 8 bases between them. CDR1 MNHEY and CDR2 SVGAGI come from the germline V gene. The chain has TRBV6-5 and TRBJ2-1; TRBD1 is a possible D gene (5 bases). The TCR comes from a woman aged 18 to 35 in good health and CMV-seronegative. Specimen: PBMCs. CDR3 DNA sequence: TGTGCCAGCAGTTACGGGCAGGGCAATGAGCAGTTCTTC. It codes for CASSYGQGNEQFF.